This T cell receptor (beta chain) was captured in a study of blood T cell repertoires in COVID-19. TCRdb's copy holds only in-frame clones and misses some; the assay was immunoSEQ multiplex PCR. Among roughly 87,000 clones listed, around 72% were seen once. This CDR3 is 11 amino acids long. Germline V CDR1 and CDR2: MNHEY, SMNVEV (reference sequence). Trimming took 4 bases from V and 13 from J; bases not matched to a gene: 5. The sequencing sample was made of peripheral blood. The sequence was obtained from an elderly woman with acute or convalescent COVID-19. The chain is built from TRBV27 and TRBJ2-7; 9 bases are shared with TRBD1. CDR3 DNA sequence: TGTGCCAGCAGTTCATGGGACAGGGTCTACTTC. This sequence encodes CASSSWDRVYF.